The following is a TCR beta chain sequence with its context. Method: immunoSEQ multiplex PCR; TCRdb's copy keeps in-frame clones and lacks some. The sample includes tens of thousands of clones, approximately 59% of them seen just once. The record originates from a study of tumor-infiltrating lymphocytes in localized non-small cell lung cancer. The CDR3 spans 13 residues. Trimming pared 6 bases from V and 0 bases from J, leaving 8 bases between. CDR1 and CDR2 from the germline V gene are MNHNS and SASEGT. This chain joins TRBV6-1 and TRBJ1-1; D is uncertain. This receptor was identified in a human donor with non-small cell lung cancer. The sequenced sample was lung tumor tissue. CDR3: CASRQSMNTEAFF. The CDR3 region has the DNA TGTGCCAGCAGACAAAGCATGAACACTGAAGCTTTCTTT.